These T cell receptor beta chains were read from a single sample in a study of vaccination and CD4 T cells after COVID-19. TCRdb processed the PCR reads anew with MiXCR; each CDR3 protein has one entry. The table lists over 10,000 distinct CDR3 sequences, 47% of them singletons. Their target antigens are unknown. The sample consisted of CD4+ T cells from blood, cultured in vitro. These receptors were obtained from a human donor who had recovered from COVID-19. Each CDR3 is given with its conserved first and last residue. Each record gives: V gene, clone size, D gene, J gene, CDR3 DNA, CDR3 protein. D genes are given only for firm matches. Rows may omit the clone size; those that give it use once, few, many or a size class.

V gene: TRBV10-3
clone size: few
D gene: NA
J gene: TRBJ2-5
CDR3 DNA: TGTGCCTCCGCGGGGAACCAAGAGACCCAGTACTTC
CDR3 protein: CASAGNQETQYF

V gene: TRBV2
clone size: NA
D gene: NA
J gene: TRBJ1-2
CDR3 DNA: TGTGCCAGCAGTGATCAAGGGGACTATGGCTACACCTTC
CDR3 protein: CASSDQGDYGYTF

V gene: TRBV6-1
clone size: NA
D gene: TRBD1
J gene: TRBJ1-5
CDR3 DNA: TGTGCCAGCAGTGTTGGGCAGGGGGCGCCTAGCAATCAGCCCCAGCATTTT
CDR3 protein: CASSVGQGAPSNQPQHF

V gene: TRBV2
clone size: NA
D gene: TRBD1
J gene: TRBJ1-1
CDR3 DNA: TGTGCCAGCAGTGATGTAGGGACAGCTTTTTTT
CDR3 protein: CASSDVGTAFF

V gene: TRBV6-5
clone size: NA
D gene: NA
J gene: TRBJ1-1
CDR3 DNA: TGTGCCAGCAGTTACTCTCGGAGGGCGGGCACTGAAGCTTTCTTT
CDR3 protein: CASSYSRRAGTEAFF

V gene: TRBV6-2/TRBV6-3
clone size: few
D gene: NA
J gene: TRBJ2-3
CDR3 DNA: TGTGCCAGCAGGAAGTCAGCGGATGCAGATACGCAGTATTTT
CDR3 protein: CASRKSADADTQYF

V gene: TRBV2
clone size: NA
D gene: TRBD2
J gene: TRBJ2-2
CDR3 DNA: TGTGCCAGCAGTGAGTTTGGCAGCGGGATGAACACCGGGGAGCTGTTTTTT
CDR3 protein: CASSEFGSGMNTGELFF

V gene: TRBV12-3/TRBV12-4
clone size: NA
D gene: NA
J gene: TRBJ2-2
CDR3 DNA: TGTGCCAGCAGTTTAAGTGCCGGGGAGCTGTTTTTT
CDR3 protein: CASSLSAGELFF

V gene: TRBV9
clone size: medium-sized
D gene: NA
J gene: TRBJ1-1
CDR3 DNA: TGTGCCAGCAGCGCCACGGCGGACACTGAAGCTTTCTTT
CDR3 protein: CASSATADTEAFF

V gene: TRBV10-3
clone size: NA
D gene: TRBD1
J gene: TRBJ2-3
CDR3 DNA: TGTGCCATCAGTGATAGACAGGGGACAGATACGCAGTATTTT
CDR3 protein: CAISDRQGTDTQYF

V gene: TRBV20-1
clone size: NA
D gene: TRBD2
J gene: TRBJ2-1
CDR3 DNA: TGCAGTGCTAGAATGACACCGGGACTAGCCGCGTTCTTC
CDR3 protein: CSARMTPGLAAFF

V gene: TRBV7-3
clone size: NA
D gene: TRBD2
J gene: TRBJ2-3
CDR3 DNA: TGTGCCAGCAGCCGCGGACTAGAGACAGATACGCAGTATTTT
CDR3 protein: CASSRGLETDTQYF

V gene: TRBV10-3
clone size: NA
D gene: NA
J gene: TRBJ2-5
CDR3 DNA: TGTGCCATCAGTGAGTCATCGGGAGAGACCCAGTACTTC
CDR3 protein: CAISESSGETQYF

V gene: TRBV7-2
clone size: few
D gene: TRBD1
J gene: TRBJ1-6
CDR3 DNA: TGTGCCAGCAGCTTTCTTGACAGGGCCTATAATTCACCCCTCCACTTT
CDR3 protein: CASSFLDRAYNSPLHF

V gene: TRBV6-4
clone size: few
D gene: TRBD1
J gene: TRBJ2-2
CDR3 DNA: TGTGCCAGCAGTGATGGGACAGACAGCGGGGAGCTGTTTTTT
CDR3 protein: CASSDGTDSGELFF

V gene: TRBV6-1
clone size: NA
D gene: TRBD2
J gene: TRBJ2-3
CDR3 DNA: TGTGCCAGCAGTGATCTGGCTAGCGGGGGCACAGATACGCAGTATTTT
CDR3 protein: CASSDLASGGTDTQYF

V gene: TRBV5-6
clone size: few
D gene: NA
J gene: TRBJ2-7
CDR3 DNA: TGTGCCAGCAGCTTGGGGGACGAGCAGTACTTC
CDR3 protein: CASSLGDEQYF

V gene: TRBV2
clone size: few
D gene: NA
J gene: TRBJ2-3
CDR3 DNA: TGTGCCAGCAGTGAGGGGACTAGCACAGATACGCAGTATTTT
CDR3 protein: CASSEGTSTDTQYF